These 11 T cell receptor beta chains share one sample of origin, sequenced in a study of fetal regulatory T cell absence and autoimmunity. TCRdb's copy holds only in-frame clones and misses some; the assay was immunoSEQ multiplex PCR. This table has 95,000 to 100,000 clones, 72% appearing once. Source material: pancreas tissue. The receptor source for this set is a male donor with IPEX syndrome.

The genes are TRBV7-2 and TRBJ1-6; 9 nucleotides match TRBD1. The trim removed 3 bases at V and 9 bases at J, leaving 0 bases unmatched. The CDR3 loop spans 13 amino acids. Germline V lookup: CDR1 SGHTA, CDR2 FQGNSA. CDR3 loop: CASSLGQGSPLHF. The CDR3 DNA is TGTGCCAGCAGCTTGGGACAGGGTTCACCCCTCCACTTT.

The chain joins TRBV19 to TRBJ2-7; 9 bases align to TRBD2. CDR1 LNHDA and CDR2 SQIVND come from the germline V gene (reference sequence). This CDR3 comprises 13 residues. Trimming took 8 bases from V and 5 from J; bases not matched to a gene: 7. CDR3 in amino acids: CASAGLAVHEQYF. CDR3 nucleotide sequence: TGTGCCAGTGCGGGACTAGCTGTCCACGAGCAGTACTTC.

The chain employs TRBV30 and TRBJ1-2; D may be TRBD1 (6 bases). CDR1 and CDR2 (germline): GTSNPN, SVGIG (reference sequence). V dropped 0 bases and J dropped 6 bases, with 11 bases sitting between them. The CDR3 covers 13 residues. CDR3: CAWSVGGGHGYTF. The CDR3 DNA sequence: TGTGCCTGGAGTGTAGGAGGGGGACATGGCTACACCTTC.

The rearrangement joins TRBV19 to TRBJ1-1, with D uncertain. This CDR3 has 11 amino acids. CDR1 is LNHDA, CDR2 SQIVND, per germline (reference sequence). V lost 6 bases, J lost 0 bases, and 2 bases lay in between. CDR3 nucleotide sequence: TGTGCCAGTAGACTGAACACTGAAGCTTTCTTT. Translation gives CASRLNTEAFF.

The chain combines TRBV4-1 with TRBJ2-1, with 8 nucleotides matching TRBD2. The trim removed 4 bases at V and 2 bases at J, leaving 4 bases unmatched. Germline V lookup: CDR1 MGHRA, CDR2 YSYEKL. The CDR3 runs to 15 residues. The DNA of the CDR3 is TGCGCCAGCAGCCCTCTAGCGGGTCCCTACAATGAGCAGTTCTTC. Translation gives CASSPLAGPYNEQFF.

This clone showed up just once. This chain connects TRBV5-4 to TRBJ1-1; D uncertain. The CDR3 runs to 13 residues. V was cut by 0 bases and J by 3 bases, with 6 bases left in between. CDR1 is SGHNT and CDR2 is YYREEE in the germline V gene (reference sequence). In DNA form, the CDR3 reads TGTGCCAGCAGCTTGGAACGGGACACTGAAGCTTTCTTT. Translated: CASSLERDTEAFF.

This clone was seen a few times. Other DNA variants within this sample encode the same CDR3. The chain has TRBV6-1 and TRBJ1-1, with D uncertain. V was cut by 0 bases and J by 1 base, with 3 bases left in between. This CDR3 has 13 amino acids. Germline lookup yields CDR1 MNHNS and CDR2 SASEGT. The CDR3 DNA sequence: TGTGCCAGCAGTGAAGCTGGGAACACTGAAGCTTTCTTT. Protein: CASSEAGNTEAFF.

This chain joins TRBV27 and TRBJ1-4, with 9 bases fitting TRBD1. Germline V lookup: CDR1 MNHEY, CDR2 SMNVEV (reference sequence). The CDR3 runs 14 residues. The trim removed 5 bases at V and 5 bases at J, leaving 3 bases unmatched. The CDR3 loop is CASSLTGGNEKLFF. CDR3 sequence (DNA): TGTGCCAGCAGTCTGACAGGGGGGAATGAAAAACTGTTTTTT.

The V call is TRBV4-1, the J call TRBJ2-1, with TRBD2 identical over 9 bases. The length of the CDR3 is 16 residues. V lost 0 bases and J lost 7; bases outside the gene matches: 7. Germline assignment: CDR1 MGHRA and CDR2 YSYEKL. Here the CDR3 reads CASSQDWREGRNEQFF. The CDR3 nucleotides are TGCGCCAGCAGCCAAGATTGGCGGGAGGGAAGGAATGAGCAGTTCTTC.

V usage is TRBV11-3 and J usage is TRBJ1-3; no clear D gene. CDR1 SGHNT and CDR2 YENEEA come from the germline V gene. The V end lost 1 base, the J end lost 4 bases, and 2 bases lay between the germline ends. The CDR3 is 12 residues long. This CDR3 is CASSLGGNTIYF. The CDR3 nucleotides are TGTGCCAGCAGCTTAGGGGGAAACACCATATATTTT.

CDR3 sequence: CASGFGFPRPQHF. CDR3 bases: TGTGCTAGTGGTTTCGGGTTCCCTAGGCCCCAGCATTTT. This chain links TRBV12-5 with TRBJ1-5; D unresolved. Germline CDR1 is LGHNT and CDR2 is FRNRAP. The V and J ends lost 3 bases and 9 bases respectively, with 12 bases between them. This CDR3 is 13 amino acids long.